A single sample is the source of the 21 T cell receptor beta chains below, sequenced in a study of T-cell reconstitution after alpha-beta-depleted transplantation in children. Unique molecular identifiers were incorporated into the prepared TCRbeta library. TCRdb re-called the PCR reads with MiXCR, one entry per CDR3 protein. Here the sample spans approximately 650,000 distinct CDR3 sequences, under 15% being singletons. This material consisted of PBMCs, taken before TCRalphabeta/CD19-depleted stem cell transplant. The receptor set was obtained from a girl aged 2 to 10 with congenital amegakaryocytic thrombocytopenia, due to receive a stem cell transplant.

This clonotype was detected many times. V gene TRBV29-1 combines with J gene TRBJ2-1, with TRBD2 as a possible D gene (5 bases). This CDR3 comprises 12 residues. Germline lookup yields CDR1 SQVTM and CDR2 ANQGSEA. Deletions cut 6 bases from V and 4 bases from J, with 10 bases between. CDR3 residues: CSVAGPYNEQFF. The CDR3 bases are TGCAGCGTCGCGGGCCCATACAATGAGCAGTTCTTC.

This chain joins TRBV5-1 and TRBJ2-1; 11 positions match TRBD2. The germline gives CDR1 SGHRS, CDR2 YFSETQ. V dropped 3 bases and J dropped 6; count of bases not matched to a gene: 11. There are 17 residues in the CDR3. CDR3: CASSSGLAETGFNEQFF. The CDR3 DNA sequence: TGCGCCAGCAGCTCGGGACTAGCGGAGACGGGGTTCAATGAGCAGTTCTTC.

This clonotype was counted a few times. The rearrangement links TRBV4-2 to TRBJ2-7; 10 bases align to TRBD2. V was clipped by 4 bases and J by 1 base; unmatched bases: 7. Germline CDR1 and CDR2: LGHNA and YNFKEQ. This CDR3 spans 16 amino acids. The CDR3 here is CASSPTGTSESYEQYF. CDR3 bases: TGTGCCAGCAGCCCGACCGGGACTAGCGAATCCTACGAGCAGTACTTC.

Ten or more counts support this clonotype. The chain is built from TRBV12-3 or TRBV12-4 and TRBJ1-6; perhaps TRBD1 as D (5 bases). The V gene lost 2 bases and the J gene lost 8 bases, with 13 bases spanning the gap. CDR3 length equals 15 residues. In nucleotides, the CDR3 is TGTGCCAGCAGTTTAAAGTTCAGGGCCGATTCACCCCTCCACTTT. It specifies CASSLKFRADSPLHF.

This clonotype came up a few times. The V call is TRBV14, the J call TRBJ1-3; 9 bases align to TRBD1. The junction had 19 bases not matched to a gene; V was cut back by 0 bases and J by 7 bases. This CDR3 spans 20 amino acids. The germline V gene has CDR1 SGHDN and CDR2 FVKESK. For the CDR3, the DNA is TGTGCCAGCAGCCAAGACCGAGACCCGGACACAGGGGGCAGGACTAACACCATATATTTT. Residues: CASSQDRDPDTGGRTNTIYF.

The chain recombines TRBV20-1 with TRBJ2-1; TRBD2 matches 11 bases. The CDR3 runs 19 residues. Germline lookup yields CDR1 DFQATT and CDR2 SNEGSKA (reference sequence). The CDR3 reads CRGRDPGLAGGPSYNEQFF. The CDR3 DNA sequence: TGCAGGGGTAGAGATCCGGGATTAGCGGGAGGGCCCAGCTACAATGAGCAGTTCTTC.

There are many counts of this clonotype. V is TRBV12-3 or TRBV12-4 and J is TRBJ2-1, with 14 bases lining up with TRBD2. CDR3 size: 20 residues. The V segment lost 1 base and the J segment 1 base; nucleotides outside the gene matches: 9. The CDR3 protein is CASSLGTGTSGSGSYNEQFF. The DNA of the CDR3 is TGTGCCAGCAGTTTAGGAACCGGGACTAGCGGGAGCGGGTCCTACAATGAGCAGTTCTTC.

At least ten counts were recorded for this clonotype. V usage is TRBV5-1 and J usage is TRBJ2-1, with D perhaps given as TRBD1 or TRBD2 (5 bases each). CDR1 and CDR2 from the germline V gene are SGHRS and YFSETQ. The CDR3 runs to 14 residues. V lost 4 bases and J 4 bases, leaving 12 bases between the germline ends. As DNA, the CDR3 is TGCGCCAGCAGCAGCCAGGGCGGGTACAATGAGCAGTTCTTC. It is translated as CASSSQGGYNEQFF.

This clonotype was recorded a few times. The chain employs TRBV5-6 and TRBJ2-5, with a weak D call TRBD2 (6 bases). The germline CDR1 and CDR2 sequences are SGHDT and YYEEEE. The V and J ends lost 2 bases and 5 bases respectively, with 13 bases between them. The CDR3 consists of 14 residues. The CDR3 region is CASSFNTGVETQYF. The CDR3 DNA reads as TGTGCCAGCAGCTTCAACACGGGAGTGGAGACCCAGTACTTC.

This clonotype has more than one count but fewer than ten. V and J are TRBV28 and TRBJ2-2, with 12 bases lining up with TRBD2. Germline-derived CDR1 and CDR2 are MDHEN and SYDVKM. The CDR3 sequence is 16 residues long. V lost 5 bases to trimming and J lost 2 bases; unmatched junction nucleotides: 3. CDR3 DNA: TGTGCCAGCAGTCCTAGCGGGAGGGCCAACACCGGGGAGCTGTTTTTT. Its protein product is CASSPSGRANTGELFF.

As concerns this clonotype: A junction end diverges from the germline sequence, so it may reflect a read error. The rearrangement joins TRBV5-1 to TRBJ2-7, with 7 bases fitting TRBD1. This CDR3 contains 16 residues. Germline CDR1 and CDR2: SGHRS and YFSETQ. The CDR3, as DNA: TGCGACAGCAGCTTGGCACTGACAGGGTTAAGCTACGAGCAGTACTTC. Translation: CDSSLALTGLSYEQYF.

The rearrangement uses TRBV12-3 or TRBV12-4 and TRBJ2-1; 8 bases are shared with TRBD2. The CDR3 consists of 15 residues. V lost 3 bases, J lost 5 bases, and 6 bases stayed unmatched. The CDR3 loop is CASSFSGSSHNEQFF. The DNA for the CDR3 is TGTGCCAGCAGTTTCAGCGGGAGTTCCCACAATGAGCAGTTCTTC.

This clonotype occurred a few times. J is TRBJ2-5 and V is TRBV9; D possibly corresponds to TRBD2 (6 bases). The CDR3 sequence is 20 residues long. Germline loops: CDR1 SGDLS, CDR2 YYNGEE. Between the trimmed V and J ends, which lost 0 bases and 0 bases, there was a span of 24 bases. CDR3 sequence: CASSVGRLNGLAINQETQYF. CDR3 DNA sequence: TGTGCCAGCAGCGTAGGCAGACTTAACGGGCTAGCGATTAACCAAGAGACCCAGTACTTC.

This clonotype was picked up many times. J is TRBJ2-3 and V is TRBV20-1, with a tentative D call TRBD2 (5 bases). V shed 3 bases and J shed 5 bases, with 21 bases lying between them. The CDR3 is 16 amino acids. Germline CDR1 DFQATT, CDR2 SNEGSKA (reference sequence). As DNA, the CDR3 is TGCAGTGCTAGGGACCCCCTAGCCACGCTTTTAGATACGCAGTATTTT. Its protein product is CSARDPLATLLDTQYF.

The sample holds a few counts of this clonotype. The CDR3 DNA is TGCGCCAGCAGCTTGACTAGCGGGGGTCCCTACAATGAGCAGTTCTTC. Translation: CASSLTSGGPYNEQFF. The chain carries TRBV5-1 and TRBJ2-1; 11 bases match TRBD2. This CDR3 has 16 residues. Trimming cost V 1 base and J 2 bases; bases outside gene matches: 2. The germline gives CDR1 SGHRS, CDR2 YFSETQ.

This clonotype was recorded at least ten times. The chain links TRBV7-9 to TRBJ1-2; D not resolved. The V end lost 5 bases, the J end lost 0 bases, and 19 bases lay between the germline ends. This CDR3 contains 17 residues. Germline CDR1 is SEHNR and CDR2 is FQNEAQ (reference sequence). CDR3 sequence reads: CASSKETLLDSNYGYTF. The CDR3 DNA sequence: TGTGCCAGCAGCAAAGAAACACTGTTGGATTCTAACTATGGCTACACCTTC.

Many counts were recorded for this clonotype. The V gene is TRBV7-8, the J gene TRBJ1-1; the D is unclear. The germline gives CDR1 SGHVS, CDR2 FQNEAQ. Trimming pared 1 base from V and 8 bases from J, leaving 8 bases between. The CDR3 contains 12 residues. The CDR3 region is CASSLDQVEAFF. CDR3 nucleotide sequence: TGTGCCAGCAGCTTAGATCAGGTAGAAGCTTTCTTT.

V gene TRBV3-1 combines with J gene TRBJ2-1, with 8 nucleotides matching TRBD2. Trimming took 1 base from V and 3 from J; bases not matched to a gene: 2. Germline assignment: CDR1 LGHDT and CDR2 YNNKEL (reference sequence). The CDR3 has 15 residues. CDR3 amino acids: CASSQASGSYNEQFF. The CDR3 bases are TGTGCCAGCAGCCAAGCCAGCGGGAGCTACAATGAGCAGTTCTTC.

With regard to this clonotype: It may be a read error: a sequence one base away is much more abundant. The chain joins TRBV20-1 to TRBJ2-3; D possibly corresponds to TRBD2 (5 bases). V lost 6 bases to trimming and J lost 7 bases, with 20 bases between them. The germline gives CDR1 DFQATT, CDR2 SNEGSKA (reference sequence). This CDR3 has 14 residues. CDR3 residues: CSAFEGDRSYTQYF. The DNA for the CDR3 is TGCAGTGCCTTCGAGGGAGATCGATCATATACGCAGTATTTT.

The chain is built from TRBV20-1 and TRBJ2-7, with 8 bases aligning to TRBD2. Germline CDR1 DFQATT, CDR2 SNEGSKA (reference sequence). The CDR3 length is 13 residues. The junction had 5 bases not matched to a gene; V was cut back by 2 bases and J by 5 bases. The CDR3 nucleotides read TGCAGTGCTAGACCAGCGGGAGTCCACGAGCAGTACTTC. Its translation: CSARPAGVHEQYF.

With regard to this clonotype: It may be a read error: a sequence one base away is much more abundant. In this CDR3 the conserved last residue, phenylalanine or tryptophan, is missing, so a read error is likely. The CDR3 protein is CASSLDGSRNEQFL. The CDR3 region has the DNA TGCGCCAGCAGCTTGGACGGGAGTAGGAATGAGCAGTTCTTG. The rearrangement uses TRBV5-1 and TRBJ2-1; weak D call: TRBD2 (6 bases). This CDR3 has 14 residues. The germline gives CDR1 SGHRS, CDR2 YFSETQ. V gave up 0 bases and J gave up 7 bases, with 11 bases separating them.